Given below is one TCR beta chain in context. Antigen specificity is unknown. Germline CDR1 reads SQVTM; CDR2 reads ANQGSEA. Trimming removed 5 bases from V and 5 bases from J; junction bases left unmatched: 9. The length of the CDR3 is 15 residues. The repertoire was sequenced with immunoSEQ multiplex PCR; TCRdb's copy has only in-frame clones and lacks some. This sample carries some 90,000 clones, about four fifths of them seen once, and the ten largest clones take around 0.86%. This entry belongs to a study of graft-versus-host responses after intestinal transplantation. The receptor was isolated from a human donor who received an intestinal transplant. The gene calls are TRBV29-1 and TRBJ2-5; 12 nucleotides match TRBD2. Sequenced material: unstimulated CD4+ T cells sorted from spleen or lymph node cells, taken before intestinal transplant. This CDR3 is CSVPGASGGAETQYF. Written as DNA, the CDR3 is TGCAGCGTTCCAGGGGCTAGCGGGGGGGCCGAGACCCAGTACTTC. Using reference TRBV29-1 and TRBJ2-5 for the parts outside the CDR3, the full variable domain is SAVISQKPSRDICQRGTSLTIQCQVDSQVTMMFWYRQQPGQSLTLIATANQGSEATYESGFVIDKFPISRPNLTFSTLTVSNMSPEDSSIYLCSVPGASGGAETQYFGPGTRLLVL.